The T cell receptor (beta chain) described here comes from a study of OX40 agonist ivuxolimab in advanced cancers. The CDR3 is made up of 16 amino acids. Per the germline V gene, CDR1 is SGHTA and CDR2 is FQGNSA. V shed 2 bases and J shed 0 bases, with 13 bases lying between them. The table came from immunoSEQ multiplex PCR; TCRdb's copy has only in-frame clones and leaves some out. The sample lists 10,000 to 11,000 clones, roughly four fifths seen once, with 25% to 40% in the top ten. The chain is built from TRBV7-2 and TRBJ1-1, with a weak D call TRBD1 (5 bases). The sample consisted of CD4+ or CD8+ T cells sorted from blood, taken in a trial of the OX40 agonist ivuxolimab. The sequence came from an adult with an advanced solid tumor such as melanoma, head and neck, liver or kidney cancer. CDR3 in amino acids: CASSLWPGEVNTEAFF. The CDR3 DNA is TGTGCCAGCAGCTTATGGCCGGGGGAGGTGAACACTGAAGCTTTCTTT.